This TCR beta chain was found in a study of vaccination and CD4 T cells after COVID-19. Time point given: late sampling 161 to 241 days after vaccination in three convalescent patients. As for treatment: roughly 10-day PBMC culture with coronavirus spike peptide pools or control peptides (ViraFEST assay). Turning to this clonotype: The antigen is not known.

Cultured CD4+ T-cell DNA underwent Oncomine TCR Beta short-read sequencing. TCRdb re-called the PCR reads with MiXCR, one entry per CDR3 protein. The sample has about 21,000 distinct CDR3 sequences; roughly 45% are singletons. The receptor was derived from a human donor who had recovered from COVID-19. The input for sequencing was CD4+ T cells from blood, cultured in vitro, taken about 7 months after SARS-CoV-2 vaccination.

The DNA for the CDR3 is TGTGCCAGCAGTTTGACTAGCGGGCATTCCCATGAGCAGTTCTTC. Translation: CASSLTSGHSHEQFF. The chain has TRBV6-5 and TRBJ2-1; TRBD2 aligns across 10 bases. In germline, CDR1 is MNHEY, CDR2 SVGAGI. J was trimmed by 8 bases and V by 4 bases; bases with no gene match: 8. This CDR3 has 15 amino acids.